The sequence of this T cell receptor beta chain was determined in a study of CD8+ T cells in alopecia areata. Study-level findings and limits: In scalp, tofacitinib significantly decreased clonality and expanded CD8+ clones among the top 100.

Reverse transcription of extracted RNA yielded cDNA, which provided the sequencing template. Generated by immunoSEQ multiplex PCR, the TCRdb table keeps only in-frame clones and is missing some. Here the sample spans about 200,000 clones, 58% being singletons. V lost 2 bases to trimming and J lost 0 bases, with 11 bases between them. In germline, CDR1 is SNHLY, CDR2 FYNNEI. This CDR3 spans 15 amino acids. About this clone: Its target is unknown.

Treatment meaning: oral pan-JAK inhibitor, 5-10 mg twice daily. As part of sample collection, lesional scalp punch biopsies and peripheral blood were taken from alopecia areata patients. The source is a human donor with alopecia areata. The chain couples TRBV2 to TRBJ2-7, with D possibly being TRBD2 (5 bases). Sequencing used CD4+ T cells sorted from blood, obtained at week 24, from a patient treated with tofacitinib. CDR3 in amino acids: CASSETGISSYEQYF. The CDR3, as DNA: TGTGCCAGCAGTGAAACCGGGATCAGCTCCTACGAGCAGTACTTC.